This T cell receptor (beta chain) was identified during a study of T cell changes during pregnancy in multiple sclerosis. This CDR3 spans 15 amino acids. The V and J ends lost 2 bases and 1 base respectively, with 10 bases between them. Germline loops: CDR1 SGHAT, CDR2 FQNNGV. The repertoire was sequenced with immunoSEQ multiplex PCR; TCRdb's copy has only in-frame clones and lacks some. The sample lists about 44,000 clones, about 88% occurring once. This chain joins TRBV11-2 and TRBJ2-3; a possible D gene is TRBD2 (5 bases). The starting material was CD4+ T cells from peripheral blood mononuclear cells, obtained after pregnancy. The TCR was taken from a female donor with multiple sclerosis, enrolled in a pregnancy study. CDR3 residues: CASSLRETRTDTQYF. CDR3 DNA sequence: TGTGCCAGCAGCTTACGGGAAACACGCACAGATACGCAGTATTTT.